Below, 18 T cell receptor beta chains from the same sample are listed, as sequenced in a study of shared clonotypes between healthy human individuals. Only in-frame clones appear in the TCRdb table, and some are missing; sequencing was by immunoSEQ multiplex PCR. The table shows fewer than 600,000 clones, with 77% occurring only once. Sequenced: PBMCs. The receptors stem from a woman in her 40s in good health. Some clones in this sample may be carry-over from other donors' samples.

The rearrangement uses TRBV7-9 and TRBJ1-4; 8 bases are shared with TRBD1. The V and J ends lost 5 bases and 6 bases, in that order; junction bases with no gene match: 8. The CDR3 length is 15 residues. Germline V gene sequence: CDR1 SEHNR, CDR2 FQNEAQ (reference sequence). CDR3 coding DNA: TGTGCCAGCAGCCTAATGACAGGGGCCCATGAAAAACTGTTTTTT. Translation: CASSLMTGAHEKLFF.

This clone was found a few times. A far larger clone differs by one base, so this is likely a read error. The chain carries TRBV29-1 and TRBJ1-2; D might be TRBD1 (5 bases). The CDR3 runs 13 residues. With 7 bases removed from V and 3 bases from J, the gap between germline ends came to 15 bases. The V gene's germline CDR1 is SQVTM and CDR2 ANQGSEA. The CDR3 DNA is TGCAGCGAGGAAAAGACAGCTGACTATGGCTACACCTTC. Translating it yields CSEEKTADYGYTF.

V and J are TRBV18 and TRBJ1-4, with 8 bases aligning to TRBD1. The germline gives CDR1 KGHSH, CDR2 LQKENI. The CDR3 sequence is 15 residues long. V trimming: 1 base; J trimming: 4 bases; junction bases outside the gene matches: 2. CDR3 loop: CASSPRQGNNEKLFF. The CDR3 DNA is TGTGCCAGCTCACCACGACAGGGGAATAATGAAAAACTGTTTTTT.

The chain couples TRBV21-1 to TRBJ2-5; TRBD2, the table's D call, was not compared with the DNA. TRBV21-1 is a listed pseudogene. The CDR3 spans 15 residues. In nucleotides, the CDR3 is TGTGCCAGCAGCAAAGACGCAGCGGGAGCGGAAGAGCAGTACTTC. Its translation: CASSKDAAGAEEQYF.

V and J are TRBV7-2 and TRBJ2-7, with 9 nucleotides matching TRBD2. The CDR3 consists of 15 residues. CDR1 and CDR2 from the germline V gene are SGHTA and FQGNSA. V dropped 1 base and J dropped 7; count of bases not matched to a gene: 8. CDR3 loop: CASSLVAGVQGEQYF. The CDR3 DNA reads TGTGCCAGCAGCTTAGTAGCGGGAGTTCAGGGGGAGCAGTACTTC.

The J gene is TRBJ1-2, the V gene TRBV27, with 9 bases that match TRBD1. The CDR3 runs to 13 residues. Unmatched junction bases numbered 0, after V lost 4 bases and J lost 3 bases. Germline CDR1 reads MNHEY; CDR2 reads SMNVEV (reference sequence). The CDR3 spells CASSWDRDYGYTF. CDR3 nucleotides: TGTGCCAGCAGTTGGGACAGGGACTATGGCTACACCTTC.

The chain links TRBV18 to TRBJ1-1, with a possible D match to TRBD1 (6 bases). Germline lookup yields CDR1 KGHSH and CDR2 LQKENI. CDR3 length: 13 amino acids. V was trimmed by 2 bases and J by 5 bases, leaving 9 bases between them. CDR3: CASSPTGRTEAFF. CDR3 DNA sequence: TGTGCCAGCTCACCAACAGGGCGGACTGAAGCTTTCTTT.

This clone was counted ten times or more. Other DNA sequences from this sample encode an identical CDR3 as well. J is TRBJ2-1 and V is TRBV5-1, with 10 positions matching TRBD2. The CDR3 extends over 15 amino acids. Trimming cost V 3 bases and J 8 bases; bases outside gene matches: 8. Germline V gives CDR1 SGHRS, CDR2 YFSETQ. In nucleotides, the CDR3 is TGCGCCAGCAGCTCACAAGCGGGAGGGCCTGATGAGCAGTTCTTC. Amino acid sequence: CASSSQAGGPDEQFF.

This clone was recorded only once. The chain has TRBV28 and TRBJ1-5, with TRBD1 matching 9 bases. CDR1 is MDHEN, CDR2 SYDVKM, per germline. V lost 6 bases to trimming and J lost 4 bases; unmatched junction nucleotides: 22. CDR3 length equals 20 residues. The CDR3 DNA reads TGTGCCAGCAGCCCCCGAAGTTCCCTTACAGGGGGCAGGTGGAATCAGCCCCAGCATTTT. It codes for CASSPRSSLTGGRWNQPQHF.

In the case of this clone: A far larger clone is one nucleotide away, so this likely arose from a read error. Other DNA sequences in this specimen translate into the identical CDR3. CDR3 sequence: CAWMSLGQSSGNTIYF. CDR3 DNA: TGTGCCTGGATGTCGTTGGGGCAGAGCTCTGGAAACACCATATATTTT. This chain uses TRBV30 with TRBJ1-3; tentatively, D is TRBD1 (5 bases). Germline V CDR1 and CDR2: GTSNPN, SVGIG (reference sequence). Trimming took off 4 bases at V and 0 bases at J, with 16 bases between the two ends. CDR3 length equals 16 residues.

The chain carries TRBV19 and TRBJ2-7; D tentatively reads TRBD1 or TRBD2 (5 bases each). Germline values: CDR1 LNHDA, CDR2 SQIVND (reference sequence). The germline V and J ends were trimmed by 5 bases and 4 bases, with 9 bases remaining between them. This CDR3 comprises 12 residues. The CDR3 reads CASSSGPYEQYF. In DNA, the CDR3 is TGTGCCAGTAGTTCGGGGCCATACGAGCAGTACTTC.

About this clone: A much bigger clone sits one base away, suggesting this may be a read error. The genes are TRBV7-6 and TRBJ2-7; 8 nucleotides align to TRBD1. Per the germline V gene, CDR1 is SGHVS and CDR2 is FNYEAQ. This CDR3 contains 13 residues. Trimming took 6 bases from V and 0 from J; bases not matched to a gene: 1. The CDR3 DNA is TGTGCCAGCAGTGGACAGGGCTCCTACGAGCAGTACTTC. Protein product: CASSGQGSYEQYF.

The rearrangement links TRBV28 to TRBJ2-1, with D unresolved. The germline V and J ends were trimmed by 2 bases and 10 bases, with 6 bases remaining between them. CDR1 MDHEN and CDR2 SYDVKM come from the germline V gene. The length of the CDR3 is 11 residues. CDR3 loop: CASSLRREQFF. The DNA for the CDR3 is TGTGCCAGCAGTTTAAGGCGGGAGCAGTTCTTC.

This clone was observed at least ten times. Its ends do not fully match the called genes, so a read error is possible. The V gene is TRBV28, the J gene TRBJ1-2; D not certain. This CDR3 contains 13 residues. Per germline, CDR1 MDHEN and CDR2 SYDVKM. This CDR3 reads CASSLKRHYGYTF. The CDR3 DNA sequence: TGTGCCAGCAGTTTAAAGCGGCACTACGGCTACACCTTC.

In regard to this clone: It may be a read error: a sequence one base away is much more abundant. The sample has other DNA sequences that encode this CDR3 too. The genes are TRBV18 and TRBJ1-1; D not resolved. This CDR3 has 13 residues. The germline V gene encodes CDR1 KGHSH and CDR2 LQKENI. The CDR3 here is CASSLDGNTEAFF. The CDR3 nucleotides are TGTGCCAGCTCCCTGGACGGGAACACTGAAGCCTTCTTT.

The chain couples TRBV2 to TRBJ1-2; perhaps TRBD1 as D (6 bases). This CDR3 has 12 residues. The germline V gene encodes CDR1 SNHLY and CDR2 FYNNEI. V lost 7 bases to trimming and J lost 5 bases, with 11 bases between them. The CDR3 nucleotides are TGTGCCAGCATCACGACAGGTTATGGCTACACCTTC. Residues: CASITTGYGYTF.

Regarding this clone: The germline gene is not matched at one end of the junction; a read error may be the cause. The chain joins TRBV7-7 to TRBJ2-5; the match to TRBD2 covers 8 bases. The DNA end is a closer match to TRBJ2-7, so the J assignment may be wrong. Germline assignment: CDR1 SSHAT and CDR2 FNYEAQ (reference sequence). CDR3 length: 15 amino acids. The CDR3 coding sequence is TGTGCTAGCAGCCTAGCTGCGGGAGGCTACTACGAGCAGTACTTC. This translates into CASSLAAGGYYEQYF.

This clone has a handful of counts. The rearrangement uses TRBV6-4 and TRBJ2-1; possibly TRBD2 for D (5 bases). The CDR3 covers 15 residues. Trimming pared 3 bases from V and 4 bases from J, leaving 13 bases between. Germline V gene sequence: CDR1 MRHNA, CDR2 SNTAGT. The CDR3 loop is CASSDGLAGYNEQFF. CDR3 nucleotide sequence: TGTGCCAGCAGTGATGGTCTAGCCGGATACAATGAGCAGTTCTTC.